A selection of T cell receptor beta chains follows, all from one sample in a study of blood T cell repertoires in COVID-19. Sequenced by immunoSEQ multiplex PCR; TCRdb stores in-frame clones only, minus some. In the table there are 140,000 to 150,000 clones, 65% to 85% of which are singletons. Material for sequencing was peripheral blood. The origin of the receptors is a woman aged 60-70 years with acute or convalescent COVID-19. CDR3s include the opening cysteine and the closing phenylalanine or tryptophan. Each record gives: J gene, clone size, D gene, V gene, CDR3 protein, CDR3 DNA. The D gene is left open where the match is weak. Clone size is shown for a subset of rows, as once, few, many or a class of expanded clone.

>TRBJ1-5|few|TRBD1|TRBV6-5
CASSHGTGQDQPQHF
TGTGCCAGCAGCCACGGGACGGGACAGGATCAGCCCCAGCATTTT
>TRBJ2-1|NA|TRBD2|TRBV9
CASSVGPAGNNEQFF
TGTGCCAGCAGCGTAGGCCCAGCGGGAAACAATGAGCAGTTCTTC
>TRBJ1-1|NA|TRBD1|TRBV5-1
CASSLQGGSGTEAFF
TGCGCCAGCAGCTTGCAAGGGGGCTCGGGCACTGAAGCTTTCTTT
>TRBJ2-2|once|TRBD2|TRBV5-1
CASSPLTSGRAPGELFF
TGCGCCAGCAGCCCGCTGACTAGCGGGAGGGCCCCCGGGGAGCTGTTTTTT
>TRBJ2-7|NA|TRBD1|TRBV10-3
CAISEGTGGRRSSYEQYF
TGTGCCATCAGTGAGGGGACAGGGGGCAGGAGAAGCTCCTACGAGCAGTACTTC
>TRBJ2-5|NA|TRBD2|TRBV28
CASSLLSSGRAGGETQYF
TGTGCCAGCAGTTTATTGTCTAGCGGGAGGGCCGGGGGAGAGACCCAGTACTTC
>TRBJ2-7|NA|TRBD2|TRBV2
CASSEGTSGSYEQYF
TGTGCCAGCAGTGAAGGCACTAGCGGGAGTTACGAGCAGTACTTC
>TRBJ2-2|NA|NA|TRBV27
CASRRPGTPASGELFF
TGTGCCAGCAGGAGACCCGGGACACCAGCCTCCGGGGAGCTGTTTTTT
>TRBJ2-7|few|NA|TRBV28
CASSSPPQGGSYEQYF
TGTGCCAGCAGTTCCCCTCCACAGGGAGGGTCCTACGAGCAGTACTTC
>TRBJ1-5|NA|NA|TRBV4-1
CASARNQPQHF
TGCGCCAGCGCTAGGAATCAGCCCCAGCATTTT
>TRBJ2-7|NA|TRBD1|TRBV14
CASSWTGMVYEQYF
TGTGCCAGCAGCTGGACAGGGATGGTTTACGAGCAGTACTTC
>TRBJ2-1|NA|TRBD2|TRBV24-1
CATSGGTSGTDEQFF
TGTGCCACCAGTGGCGGGACTAGCGGGACGGATGAGCAGTTCTTC
>TRBJ2-3|NA|NA|TRBV28
CASSLSGGPTDTQYF
TGTGCCAGCAGTTTATCCGGCGGTCCCACAGATACGCAGTATTTT
>TRBJ2-7|NA|NA|TRBV6-5
CASSLRGQIPYEQYF
TGTGCCAGCAGCCTCCGAGGACAGATCCCCTACGAGCAGTACTTC
>TRBJ1-4|NA|NA|TRBV6-5
CASSYGRVGEKLFF
TGTGCCAGCAGTTACGGCAGGGTAGGGGAAAAACTGTTTTTT
>TRBJ2-7|NA|TRBD1|TRBV15
CATSGYRGLEQYF
TGTGCCACCAGCGGCTACAGGGGCCTCGAGCAGTACTTC
>TRBJ2-7|once|TRBD2|TRBV28
CASSWTSGYEQYF
TGTGCCAGCAGTTGGACTAGCGGTTACGAGCAGTACTTC
>TRBJ2-7|NA|TRBD2|TRBV27
CASSLTSGRVYEQYF
TGTGCCAGCAGTTTAACTAGCGGGAGGGTCTACGAGCAGTACTTC
>TRBJ2-7|NA|NA|TRBV3-1/TRBV3-2
CASSQGLGSLYEQYF
TGTGCCAGCAGCCAAGGCCTCGGTAGCCTCTACGAGCAGTACTTC
>TRBJ2-7|NA|TRBD1|TRBV7-9
CASSSYRTGDSYEQYF
TGTGCCAGCAGCTCCTATCGGACAGGCGACTCCTACGAGCAGTACTTC
>TRBJ1-5|NA|TRBD1|TRBV19
CASRPSGGEAQHF
TGTGCCAGTAGGCCATCAGGGGGCGAGGCCCAGCATTTT
>TRBJ2-5|NA|NA|TRBV2
CASSLGRALGETQYF
TGTGCCAGCAGTCTCGGCAGGGCCCTCGGTGAGACCCAGTACTTC
>TRBJ1-6|few|TRBD1|TRBV5-1
CASSLTPHEGADNSPLHF
TGCGCCAGCAGCTTGACCCCCCATGAGGGGGCAGATAATTCACCCCTCCACTTT
>TRBJ2-1|many|TRBD1|TRBV7-9
CASTTFLGQSYNEQFF
TGTGCCAGCACCACATTTTTGGGACAGTCCTACAATGAGCAGTTCTTC
>TRBJ2-3|NA|NA|TRBV30
CAWREGLNRGTDTQYF
TGTGCCTGGAGGGAAGGACTTAACCGAGGCACAGATACGCAGTATTTT
>TRBJ2-2|few|NA|TRBV28
CAIIKTTGGGRGRAESNTGELFF
TGTGCCATCATCAAAACGACAGGGGGTGGACGCGGGAGGGCCGAGTCGAACACCGGGGAGCTGTTTTTT
>TRBJ1-1|NA|TRBD1|TRBV7-8
CASSPWTGITMNTEAFF
TGTGCCAGCAGCCCGTGGACAGGGATCACCATGAACACTGAAGCTTTCTTT
>TRBJ1-1|NA|NA|TRBV6-5
CASRLITGLEAFF
TGTGCCAGCAGGTTGATAACAGGGCTTGAAGCTTTCTTT
>TRBJ1-3|NA|NA|TRBV11-1
CASSDGPRGGNTIYF
TGTGCCAGCAGCGACGGACCCCGTGGAGGGAACACCATATATTTT
>TRBJ1-4|NA|NA|TRBV3-1/TRBV3-2
CASSDSVKKLFF
TGTGCCAGCAGCGATTCAGTGAAAAAACTGTTTTTT
>TRBJ2-1|NA|TRBD2|TRBV5-1
CASSLAPSGTPNEQFF
TGCGCCAGCAGCTTGGCCCCTAGCGGGACCCCCAATGAGCAGTTCTTC
>TRBJ1-1|NA|NA|TRBV5-1
CASSLGGNTEAFF
TGCGCCAGCAGCTTGGGAGGGAACACTGAAGCTTTCTTT
>TRBJ2-5|NA|TRBD2|TRBV6-5
CAGRLAGGPSQYF
TGTGCCGGACGACTAGCGGGAGGCCCGTCCCAGTACTTC
>TRBJ2-7|NA|TRBD2|TRBV7-2
CASSSSGLAGAFRYF
TGTGCCAGCAGCTCATCAGGACTAGCGGGAGCTTTTCGGTACTTC
>TRBJ1-5|NA|NA|TRBV15
CATSRVGGLTQPQHF
TGTGCCACCAGCAGAGTGGGGGGGCTCACTCAGCCCCAGCATTTT
>TRBJ2-7|NA|TRBD2|TRBV3-1/TRBV3-2
CASSQGLAGFYEQYF
TGTGCCAGCAGCCAAGGACTAGCGGGATTCTACGAGCAGTACTTC
>TRBJ2-2|NA|TRBD2|TRBV5-1
CASSLAASGRTGELFF
TGCGCCAGCAGCTTGGCGGCTAGCGGGAGGACCGGGGAGCTGTTTTTT
>TRBJ1-6|few|NA|TRBV7-2
CASSLTLANSPLHF
TGTGCCAGCAGCTTAACTTTAGCCAATTCACCCCTCCACTTT
>TRBJ2-5|NA|TRBD1|TRBV24-1
CATSDFRDRGYAETQYF
TGTGCCACCAGTGATTTCCGGGACAGGGGGTACGCGGAGACCCAGTACTTC
>TRBJ2-7|NA|NA|TRBV14
CASSQGFQRITYEQYF
TGTGCCAGCAGCCAAGGGTTCCAGCGGATAACTTACGAGCAGTACTTC
>TRBJ2-2|NA|TRBD1|TRBV20-1
CSASGQGNTGELFF
TGCAGTGCTAGTGGACAGGGTAACACCGGGGAGCTGTTTTTT
>TRBJ2-3|NA|TRBD1|TRBV19
CAVRGTGGTDTQYF
TGTGCCGTACGGGGGACAGGAGGGACAGATACGCAGTATTTT
>TRBJ2-7|NA|NA|TRBV1
CTSSQPRIAQKTHYEQYF
TGCACCAGCAGCCAGCCCCGAATAGCGCAAAAGACACATTACGAGCAGTACTTC
>TRBJ2-7|NA|TRBD2|TRBV5-1
CASCLAGSYEQYF
TGCGCCAGCTGCCTAGCGGGGTCCTACGAGCAGTACTTC
>TRBJ2-3|NA|TRBD1|TRBV3-1/TRBV3-2
CASSSRQGPDTQYF
TGTGCCAGCAGCTCCCGACAGGGACCAGATACGCAGTATTTT
>TRBJ2-2|NA|NA|TRBV11-2
CASSSGRNTGELFF
TGTGCCAGCAGCTCCGGGAGAAACACCGGGGAGCTGTTTTTT
>TRBJ2-3|NA|NA|TRBV27
CASRTPRVQATADDTQYF
TGTGCCAGCAGAACACCCCGGGTACAGGCAACCGCGGACGATACGCAGTATTTT
>TRBJ1-2|NA|NA|TRBV4-1
CASSQGLSTTYGYTF
TGCGCCAGCAGCCAAGGTTTATCCACTACCTATGGCTACACCTTC
>TRBJ1-2|NA|NA|TRBV7-9
CASSYPGTMGLLYGYTF
TGTGCCAGCAGCTACCCCGGGACAATGGGTCTACTCTATGGCTACACCTTC